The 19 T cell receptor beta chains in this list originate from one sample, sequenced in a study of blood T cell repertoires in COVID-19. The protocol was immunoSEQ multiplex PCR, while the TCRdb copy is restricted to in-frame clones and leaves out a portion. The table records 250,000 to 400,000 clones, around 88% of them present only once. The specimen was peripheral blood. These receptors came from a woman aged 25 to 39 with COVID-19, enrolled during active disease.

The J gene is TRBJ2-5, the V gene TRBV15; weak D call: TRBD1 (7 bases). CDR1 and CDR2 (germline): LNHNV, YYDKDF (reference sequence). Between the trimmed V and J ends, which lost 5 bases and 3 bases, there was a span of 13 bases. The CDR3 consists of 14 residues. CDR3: CATSRGTEEETQYF. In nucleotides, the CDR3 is TGTGCCACCAGCCGCGGGACAGAGGAAGAGACCCAGTACTTC.

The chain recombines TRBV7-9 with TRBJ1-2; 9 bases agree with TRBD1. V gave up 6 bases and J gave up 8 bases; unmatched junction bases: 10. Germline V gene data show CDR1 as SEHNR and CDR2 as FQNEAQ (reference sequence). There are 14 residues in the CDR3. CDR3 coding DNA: TGTGCCAGCAGACCCCGGGACAGGGTCTCGGGCTACACCTTC. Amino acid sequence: CASRPRDRVSGYTF.

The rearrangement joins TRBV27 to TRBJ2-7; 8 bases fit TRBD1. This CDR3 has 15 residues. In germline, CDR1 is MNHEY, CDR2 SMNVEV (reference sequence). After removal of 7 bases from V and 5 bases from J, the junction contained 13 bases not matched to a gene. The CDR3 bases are TGTGCCAGCAAGGCCATCGGGGCAGGGGGCAACGAGCAGTACTTC. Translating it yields CASKAIGAGGNEQYF.

DNA of the CDR3: TGTGCCACCAGCAGAGATAAGCGTAGCAATCAGCCCCAGCATTTT. Translating gives CATSRDKRSNQPQHF. This rearrangement joins TRBV15 to TRBJ1-5; no reliable D call. The CDR3 is 15 amino acids. Germline CDR1 LNHNV, CDR2 YYDKDF (reference sequence). Trimming took 0 bases from V and 0 from J, leaving 6 bases between them.

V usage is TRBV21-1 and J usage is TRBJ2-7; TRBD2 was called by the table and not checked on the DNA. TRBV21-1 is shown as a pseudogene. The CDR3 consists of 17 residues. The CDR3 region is CASSDTGHGGAIYEQYF. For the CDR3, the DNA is TGTGCCAGCAGCGACACCGGACACGGGGGGGCCATATACGAGCAGTACTTC.

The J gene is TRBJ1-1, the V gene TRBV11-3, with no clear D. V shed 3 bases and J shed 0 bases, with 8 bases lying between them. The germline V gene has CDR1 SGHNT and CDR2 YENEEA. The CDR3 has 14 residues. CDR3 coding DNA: TGTGCCAGCAGCTTCCAGGTTCTGAACACTGAAGCTTTCTTT. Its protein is CASSFQVLNTEAFF.

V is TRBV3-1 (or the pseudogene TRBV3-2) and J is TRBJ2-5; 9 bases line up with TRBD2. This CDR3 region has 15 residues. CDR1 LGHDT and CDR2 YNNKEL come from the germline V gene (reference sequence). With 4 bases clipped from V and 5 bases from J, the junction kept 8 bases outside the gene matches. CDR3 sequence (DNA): TGTGCCAGCAGCCCGACAACGCGGGGGGGGGAGACCCAGTACTTC. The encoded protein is CASSPTTRGGETQYF.

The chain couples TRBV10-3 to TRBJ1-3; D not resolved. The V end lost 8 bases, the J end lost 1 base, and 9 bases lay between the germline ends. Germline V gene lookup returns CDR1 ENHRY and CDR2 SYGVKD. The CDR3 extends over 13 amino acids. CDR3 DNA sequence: TGTGCCATCGGCGGCCGTTCTGGAAACACCATATATTTT. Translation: CAIGGRSGNTIYF.

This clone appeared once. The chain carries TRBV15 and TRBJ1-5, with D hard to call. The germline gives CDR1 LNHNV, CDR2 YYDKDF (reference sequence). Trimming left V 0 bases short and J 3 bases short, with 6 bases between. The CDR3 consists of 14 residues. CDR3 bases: TGTGCCACCAGCAGAGAAACGGTCAATCAGCCCCAGCATTTT. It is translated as CATSRETVNQPQHF.

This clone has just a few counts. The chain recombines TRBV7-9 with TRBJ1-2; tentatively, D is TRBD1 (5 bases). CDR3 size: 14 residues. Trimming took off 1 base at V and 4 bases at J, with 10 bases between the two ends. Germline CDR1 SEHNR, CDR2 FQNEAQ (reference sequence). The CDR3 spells CASSLESGRYGYTF. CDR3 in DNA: TGTGCCAGCAGCTTAGAGTCAGGGCGCTATGGCTACACCTTC.

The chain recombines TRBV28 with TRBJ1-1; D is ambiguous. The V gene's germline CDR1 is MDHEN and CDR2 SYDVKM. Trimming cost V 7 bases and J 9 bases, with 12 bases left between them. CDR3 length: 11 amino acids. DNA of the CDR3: TGTGCCAGCACGGGAGGCGTTCAAGCTTTCTTT. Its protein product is CASTGGVQAFF.

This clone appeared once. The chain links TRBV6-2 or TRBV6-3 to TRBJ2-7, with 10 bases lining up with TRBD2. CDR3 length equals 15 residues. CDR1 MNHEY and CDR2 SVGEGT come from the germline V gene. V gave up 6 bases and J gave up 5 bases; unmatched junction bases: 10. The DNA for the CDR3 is TGTGCCAGCAGCCTCCTAGCGGGGGTTCCCAACGAGCAGTACTTC. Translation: CASSLLAGVPNEQYF.

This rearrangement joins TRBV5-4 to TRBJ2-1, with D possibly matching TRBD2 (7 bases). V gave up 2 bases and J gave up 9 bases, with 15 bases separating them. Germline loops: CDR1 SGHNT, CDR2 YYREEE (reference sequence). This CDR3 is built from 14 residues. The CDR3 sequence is CASSFYGGAPEQFF. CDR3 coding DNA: TGTGCCAGCAGCTTTTATGGGGGGGCCCCTGAGCAGTTCTTC.

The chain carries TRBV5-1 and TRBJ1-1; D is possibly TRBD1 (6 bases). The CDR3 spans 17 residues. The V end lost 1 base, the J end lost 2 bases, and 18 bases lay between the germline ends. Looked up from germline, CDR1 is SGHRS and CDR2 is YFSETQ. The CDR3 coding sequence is TGCGCCAGCAGCTTGATACAGGGTGAAATTGGTAACACTGAAGCTTTCTTT. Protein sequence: CASSLIQGEIGNTEAFF.

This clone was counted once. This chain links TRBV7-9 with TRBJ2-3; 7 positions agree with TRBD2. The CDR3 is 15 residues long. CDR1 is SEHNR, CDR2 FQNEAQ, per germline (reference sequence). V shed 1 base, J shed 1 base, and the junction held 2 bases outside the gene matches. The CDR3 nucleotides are TGTGCCAGCAGCTTAGGGGGGGGACGCACAGATACGCAGTATTTT. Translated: CASSLGGGRTDTQYF.

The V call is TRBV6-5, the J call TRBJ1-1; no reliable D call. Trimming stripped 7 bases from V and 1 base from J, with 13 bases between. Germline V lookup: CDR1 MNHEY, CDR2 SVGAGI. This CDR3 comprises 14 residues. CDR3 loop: CASKRPGTNTEAFF. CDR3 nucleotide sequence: TGTGCCAGCAAACGTCCGGGAACGAACACTGAAGCTTTCTTT.

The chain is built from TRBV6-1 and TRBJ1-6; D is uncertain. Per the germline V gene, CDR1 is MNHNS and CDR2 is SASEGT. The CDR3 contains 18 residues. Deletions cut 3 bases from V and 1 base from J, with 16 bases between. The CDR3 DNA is TGTGCCAGCAGTGAGTCATCACCTACGGTTTCCTATAATTCACCCCTCCACTTT. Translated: CASSESSPTVSYNSPLHF.

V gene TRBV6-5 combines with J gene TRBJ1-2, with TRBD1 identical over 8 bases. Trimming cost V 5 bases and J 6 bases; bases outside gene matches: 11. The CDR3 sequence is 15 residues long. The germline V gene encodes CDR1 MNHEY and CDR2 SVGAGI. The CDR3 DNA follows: TGTGCCAGCAGTCATCGGACAGGGCCTATAGATGGCTACACCTTC. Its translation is CASSHRTGPIDGYTF.

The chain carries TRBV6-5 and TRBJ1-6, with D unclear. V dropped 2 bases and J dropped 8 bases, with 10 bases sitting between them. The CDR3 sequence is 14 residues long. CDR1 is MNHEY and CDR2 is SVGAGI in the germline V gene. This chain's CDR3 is CASSYRQSYSPLHF. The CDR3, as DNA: TGTGCCAGCAGTTACCGCCAGTCCTATTCACCCCTCCACTTT.